This is a list of T cell receptor beta chains from one sample in a study of blood T cell repertoires in COVID-19. The repertoire was sequenced with immunoSEQ multiplex PCR; TCRdb's copy has only in-frame clones and lacks some. The sample gives approximately 130,000 clones, approximately 84% of which show up once; 9.5% to 15% is in the top ten. The sample consisted of peripheral blood. The receptors derive from a human donor in a cohort sampled during active COVID-19. Each CDR3 is given with its conserved first and last residue. The D gene is left open where the match is weak. Clone size is shown for a subset of rows, as once, few, many or a class of expanded clone.

J	size	V	D	CDR3	DNA
TRBJ2-7	-	TRBV27	TRBD1	CASSLLGQPYEQYF	TGTGCCAGCAGTTTATTGGGACAGCCCTACGAGCAGTACTTC
TRBJ2-7	-	TRBV4-1	TRBD2	CASSQDLSGGAWGQYF	TGCGCCAGCAGCCAGGACCTTAGCGGGGGAGCCTGGGGGCAGTACTTC
TRBJ2-5	-	TRBV4-1	TRBD2	CASSGTPSGGPPGQETQYF	TGCGCCAGCAGTGGTACTCCTAGCGGGGGGCCCCCGGGCCAAGAGACCCAGTACTTC
TRBJ2-1	-	TRBV30	TRBD1	CAWGGQPKNNEQFF	TGTGCCTGGGGGGGACAGCCTAAAAACAATGAGCAGTTCTTC
TRBJ1-6	-	TRBV15	-	CATSRWGTNNSPLHF	TGTGCCACCAGCAGGTGGGGGACTAATAATTCACCCCTCCACTTT
TRBJ2-7	-	TRBV15	TRBD1	CATSRADRGNYEQYF	TGTGCCACCAGCAGAGCGGACAGGGGCAACTACGAGCAGTACTTC
TRBJ2-1	-	TRBV27	TRBD2	CASSYGTSGENEQFF	TGTGCCAGCAGTTACGGGACTAGCGGGGAGAATGAGCAGTTCTTC
TRBJ2-2	-	TRBV9	TRBD2	CASSGLAGGRKGELFF	TGTGCCAGCAGCGGATTAGCGGGGGGCCGGAAAGGGGAGCTGTTTTTT
TRBJ2-7	-	TRBV12-3/TRBV12-4	-	CASRVGGAEQYF	TGTGCCAGCCGCGTGGGGGGGGCCGAGCAGTACTTC
TRBJ1-3	-	TRBV30	-	CAWSVGFAGAGNTIYF	TGTGCCTGGAGTGTAGGGTTTGCGGGGGCTGGAAACACCATATATTTT
TRBJ1-5	-	TRBV20-1	-	CSASRRGSNQPQHF	TGCAGTGCTAGTCGCAGGGGTAGCAATCAGCCCCAGCATTTT
TRBJ1-4	-	TRBV19	-	CASSNYQGLNEKLFF	TGTGCCAGTAGTAATTATCAGGGTCTCAATGAAAAACTGTTTTTT
TRBJ2-2	-	TRBV7-9	-	CASEPDTTGELFF	TGTGCCAGCGAGCCCGACACAACCGGGGAGCTGTTTTTT
TRBJ2-2	-	TRBV7-6	TRBD2	CASSGSTGTSGGENTGELFF	TGTGCCAGCAGCGGAAGCACAGGGACTAGCGGGGGGGAAAACACCGGGGAGCTGTTTTTT
TRBJ1-2	-	TRBV6-5	-	CASRVRGGFGYTF	TGTGCCAGCAGGGTCAGGGGTGGATTTGGCTACACCTTC
TRBJ2-3	-	TRBV3-1/TRBV3-2	TRBD2	CASSRQTSGGTDTQYF	TGTGCCAGCAGCCGCCAGACTAGCGGGGGCACAGATACGCAGTATTTT
TRBJ2-1	-	TRBV9	-	CASSERTAHPNEQFF	TGTGCCAGCAGCGAACGGACAGCCCACCCGAATGAGCAGTTCTTC
TRBJ1-2	once	TRBV4-1	-	CASSQDWGPGGGYTF	TGCGCCAGCAGCCAAGATTGGGGGCCGGGTGGAGGCTACACCTTC
TRBJ2-1	few	TRBV3-1/TRBV3-2	-	CASSQDFFKGVDNEQFF	TGTGCCAGCAGCCAAGATTTCTTTAAGGGAGTGGACAATGAGCAGTTCTTC
TRBJ2-7	-	TRBV30	-	CAWSARGEQYF	TGTGCCTGGAGTGCCAGGGGCGAGCAGTACTTC
TRBJ2-3	-	TRBV5-1	TRBD1	CASSLLRPTGVDTQYF	TGCGCCAGCAGCTTGTTACGTCCGACAGGGGTAGATACGCAGTATTTT
TRBJ1-2	-	TRBV6-6	TRBD1	CASSPGQIIYGYTF	TGTGCCAGCAGTCCGGGACAGATAATCTATGGCTACACCTTC